This T cell receptor (beta chain) was sequenced during a study of blood T cell repertoires in COVID-19. Data came from immunoSEQ multiplex PCR; TCRdb stores just in-frame clones and leaves some out. The repertoire holds just under 55,000 clones, with around nine tenths as singletons. This TCR derives from a man aged 50-59 years with acute or convalescent COVID-19. The specimen sequenced was peripheral blood.

CDR3 in amino acids: CAIRAGQGNTGELFF. CDR3 nucleotides: TGTGCCATCAGAGCCGGACAGGGGAACACCGGGGAGCTGTTTTTT. The genes are TRBV10-3 and TRBJ2-2; 8 bases fit TRBD1. The CDR3 totals 15 residues. Germline loops: CDR1 ENHRY, CDR2 SYGVKD. V was pared by 6 bases and J by 1 base, with 4 bases of the junction left unmatched.